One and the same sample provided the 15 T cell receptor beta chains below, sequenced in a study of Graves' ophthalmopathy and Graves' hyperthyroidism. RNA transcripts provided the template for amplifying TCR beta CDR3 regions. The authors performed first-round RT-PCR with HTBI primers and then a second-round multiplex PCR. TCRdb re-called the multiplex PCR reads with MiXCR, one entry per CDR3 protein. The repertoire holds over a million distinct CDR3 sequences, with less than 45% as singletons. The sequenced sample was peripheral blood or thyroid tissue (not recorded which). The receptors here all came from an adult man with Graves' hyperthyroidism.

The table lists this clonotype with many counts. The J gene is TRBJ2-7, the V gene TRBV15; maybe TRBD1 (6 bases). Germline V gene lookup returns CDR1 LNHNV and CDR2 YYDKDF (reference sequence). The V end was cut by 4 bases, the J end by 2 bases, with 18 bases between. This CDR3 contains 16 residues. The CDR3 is CATSKKDRTTTYEQYF. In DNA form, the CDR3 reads TGTGCCACCAGCAAAAAAGACAGGACAACCACCTACGAGCAGTACTTC.

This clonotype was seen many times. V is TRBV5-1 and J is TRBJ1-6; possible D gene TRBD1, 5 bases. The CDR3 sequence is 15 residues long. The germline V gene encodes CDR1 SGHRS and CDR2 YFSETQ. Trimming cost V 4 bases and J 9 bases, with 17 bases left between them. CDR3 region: CASSLWDPQASPLHF. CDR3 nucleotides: TGCGCCAGCAGCCTGTGGGACCCGCAGGCTTCACCCCTCCACTTT.

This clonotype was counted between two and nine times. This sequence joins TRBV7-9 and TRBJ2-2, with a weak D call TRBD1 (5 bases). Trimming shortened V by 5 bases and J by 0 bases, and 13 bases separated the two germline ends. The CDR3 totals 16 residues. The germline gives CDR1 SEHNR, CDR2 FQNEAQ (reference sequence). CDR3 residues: CASSVGAPTNTGELFF. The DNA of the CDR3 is TGTGCCAGCAGCGTAGGGGCGCCGACGAACACCGGGGAGCTGTTTTTT.

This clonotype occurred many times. Written as DNA, the CDR3 is TGTGCCACCAGCACCGATCCGGGGGCTCACACCATATATTTT. Its translation is CATSTDPGAHTIYF. The chain uses TRBV15 and TRBJ1-3; tentative D call: TRBD1 (6 bases). The CDR3 is made up of 14 amino acids. Trimming took off 4 bases at V and 8 bases at J, with 15 bases between the two ends. Germline assignment: CDR1 LNHNV and CDR2 YYDKDF (reference sequence).

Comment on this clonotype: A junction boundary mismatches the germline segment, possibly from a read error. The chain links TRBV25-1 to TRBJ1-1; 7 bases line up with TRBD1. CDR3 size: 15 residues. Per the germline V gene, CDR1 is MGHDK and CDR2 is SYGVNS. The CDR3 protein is CATSDPRQGNTEAFF. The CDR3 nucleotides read TGTGCCACCAGTGACCCCCGACAGGGAAACACTGAAGCTTTCTTT.

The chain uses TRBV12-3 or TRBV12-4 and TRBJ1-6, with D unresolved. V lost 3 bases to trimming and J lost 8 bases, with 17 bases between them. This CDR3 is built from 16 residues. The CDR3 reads CASSFPAGSFHSPLHF. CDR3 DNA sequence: TGTGCCAGCAGTTTTCCGGCAGGTAGTTTTCATTCACCCCTCCACTTT.

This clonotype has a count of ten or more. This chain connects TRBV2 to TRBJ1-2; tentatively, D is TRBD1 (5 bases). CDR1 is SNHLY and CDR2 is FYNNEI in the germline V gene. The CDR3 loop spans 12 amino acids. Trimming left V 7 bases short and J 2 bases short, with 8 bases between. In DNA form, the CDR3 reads TGTGCCAGCACCCAGGGCAACTATGGCTACACCTTC. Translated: CASTQGNYGYTF.

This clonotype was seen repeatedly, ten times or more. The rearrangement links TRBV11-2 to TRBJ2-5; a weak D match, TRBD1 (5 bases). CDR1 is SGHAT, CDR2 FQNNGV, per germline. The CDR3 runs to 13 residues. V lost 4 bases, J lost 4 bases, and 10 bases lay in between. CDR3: CASSSRRGETQYF. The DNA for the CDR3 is TGTGCCAGCAGCTCAAGAAGGGGAGAGACCCAGTACTTC.

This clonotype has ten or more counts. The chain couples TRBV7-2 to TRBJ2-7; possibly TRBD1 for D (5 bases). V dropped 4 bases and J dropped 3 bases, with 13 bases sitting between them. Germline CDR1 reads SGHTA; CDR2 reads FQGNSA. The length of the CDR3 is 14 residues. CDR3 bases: TGTGCCAGCAGCTCGAGACCCGACAGCTACGAGCAGTACTTC. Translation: CASSSRPDSYEQYF.

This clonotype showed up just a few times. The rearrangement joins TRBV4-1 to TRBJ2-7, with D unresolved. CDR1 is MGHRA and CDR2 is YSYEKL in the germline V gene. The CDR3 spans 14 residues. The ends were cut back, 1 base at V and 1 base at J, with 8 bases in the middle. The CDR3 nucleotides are TGCGCCAGCAGCCAAGCCGGCAATTCCTACGAGCAGTACTTC. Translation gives CASSQAGNSYEQYF.

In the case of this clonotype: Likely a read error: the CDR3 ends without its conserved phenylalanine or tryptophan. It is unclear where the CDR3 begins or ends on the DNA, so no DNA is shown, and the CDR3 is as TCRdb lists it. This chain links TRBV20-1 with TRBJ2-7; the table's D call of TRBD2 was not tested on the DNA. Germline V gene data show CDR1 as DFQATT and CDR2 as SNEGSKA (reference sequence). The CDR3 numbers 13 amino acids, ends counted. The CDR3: CSATERGPPTSST.

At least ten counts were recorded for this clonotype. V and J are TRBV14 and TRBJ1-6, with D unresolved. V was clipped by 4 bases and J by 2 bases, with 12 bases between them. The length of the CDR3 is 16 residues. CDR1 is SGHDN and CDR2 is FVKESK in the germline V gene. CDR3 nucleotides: TGTGCCAGCAGCCCCCAACGGACTACCTATAATTCACCCCTCCACTTT. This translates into CASSPQRTTYNSPLHF.

This CDR3 is CASSLVSWGERRANVLTF. The CDR3 bases are TGTGCCAGCAGCTTAGTATCCTGGGGGGAGCGGAGGGCCAACGTCCTGACTTTC. The chain joins TRBV7-2 to TRBJ2-6; D perhaps matches TRBD2 (6 bases). V lost 1 base and J lost 5, with 18 bases in between. Germline lookup yields CDR1 SGHTA and CDR2 FQGNSA. The CDR3 has 18 residues.

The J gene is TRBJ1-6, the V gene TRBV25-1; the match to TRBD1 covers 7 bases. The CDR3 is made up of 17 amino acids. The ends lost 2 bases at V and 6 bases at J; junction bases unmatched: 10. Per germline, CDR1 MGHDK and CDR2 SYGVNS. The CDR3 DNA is TGTGCCAGCAGTGAACCGACTCGTGGGACAGCTAATTCACCCCTCCACTTT. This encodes CASSEPTRGTANSPLHF.

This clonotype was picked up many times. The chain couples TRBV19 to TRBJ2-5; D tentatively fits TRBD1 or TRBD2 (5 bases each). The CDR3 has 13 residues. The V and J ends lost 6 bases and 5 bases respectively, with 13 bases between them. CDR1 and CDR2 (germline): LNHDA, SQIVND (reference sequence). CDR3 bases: TGTGCCAGTAGCGAGGCCTGGGGGGAGACCCAGTACTTC. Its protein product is CASSEAWGETQYF.